Listed here are 10 T cell receptor beta chains from one sample, sequenced in a study of T cell repertoires in cytomegalovirus infection. TCRdb re-derived calls from the reads in MiXCR, one entry per CDR3 protein. The sample yields a few hundred thousand distinct CDR3 sequences, approximately 15% seen once. The material sequenced was PBMCs. The receptor set was obtained from a human donor in good health (CMV status not recorded). Some clones in this sample may be carry-over from other donors' samples.

V and J are TRBV29-1 and TRBJ1-2; D gene uncertain. Trimming left V 3 bases short and J 5 bases short, with 4 bases between. The CDR3 totals 10 residues. Looked up from germline, CDR1 is SQVTM and CDR2 is ANQGSEA. CDR3 amino acids: CSVERYGYTF. The CDR3 nucleotides are TGCAGCGTTGAGCGATATGGCTACACCTTC. The whole variable domain, filled in from reference TRBV29-1 and TRBJ1-2, reads SAVISQKPSRDICQRGTSLTIQCQVDSQVTMMFWYRQQPGQSLTLIATANQGSEATYESGFVIDKFPISRPNLTFSTLTVSNMSPEDSSIYLCSVERYGYTFGSGTRLTVV.

In its sample, this clonotype was seen a few times. The rearrangement links TRBV14 to TRBJ2-1; the D gene is possibly TRBD2 (5 bases). V shed 5 bases and J shed 0 bases, with 14 bases lying between them. The CDR3 has 16 amino acids. The germline gives CDR1 SGHDN, CDR2 FVKESK. CDR3 DNA: TGTGCCAGCAGCTTTATAGCGTCCCACTCCTACAATGAGCAGTTCTTC. It specifies CASSFIASHSYNEQFF.

J is TRBJ1-2 and V is TRBV5-1, with a weak D call TRBD1 (6 bases). The germline gives CDR1 SGHRS, CDR2 YFSETQ. CDR3 length equals 15 residues. V gave up 0 bases and J gave up 1 base, with 10 bases separating them. The CDR3 region is CASSLEQGNNYGYTF. CDR3 nucleotides: TGCGCCAGCAGCTTGGAGCAGGGGAATAACTATGGCTACACCTTC.

This clonotype has at least ten counts. The chain uses TRBV10-2 and TRBJ2-3; 8 bases map to TRBD2. Germline assignment: CDR1 WSHSY and CDR2 SAAADI. Losses at the gene ends were 6 bases for V and 0 bases for J; bases not matched to a gene: 8. CDR3 length: 16 amino acids. Here the CDR3 reads CASRGTGGPSTDTQYF. The CDR3, as DNA: TGCGCCAGCAGAGGGACGGGGGGGCCGAGCACAGATACGCAGTATTTT.

The CDR3 coding sequence is TGTGCCAGCAGTTTAGGGACAGGAATGTACGAGCAGTACTTC. Its translation: CASSLGTGMYEQYF. The J gene is TRBJ2-7, the V gene TRBV28; 8 bases match TRBD1. After removal of 2 bases from V and 4 bases from J, the junction contained 4 bases not matched to a gene. The length of the CDR3 is 14 residues. The germline CDR1 and CDR2 sequences are MDHEN and SYDVKM.

This clonotype was recorded once. A much larger clone differs from this one at a single base, so this may be a read error. The gene calls are TRBV11-2 and TRBJ1-6; TRBD1 is a possible D gene (5 bases). The CDR3 covers 15 residues. Germline-derived CDR1 and CDR2 are SGHAT and FQNNGV. CDR3 loop: CANSLGAAANSPLHF. For the CDR3, the DNA is TGTGCCAACAGCTTAGGGGCCGCAGCAAATTCACCCCTCCACTTT.

This clonotype has ten or more counts. The chain is built from TRBV19 and TRBJ1-2; weak D call: TRBD1 (6 bases). Germline values: CDR1 LNHDA, CDR2 SQIVND (reference sequence). V was clipped by 5 bases and J by 2 bases, with 12 bases between them. The CDR3 spans 14 residues. Here the CDR3 DNA reads TGTGCCAGTAGTCGTTGGGGGGCGAACTATGGCTACACCTTC. It specifies CASSRWGANYGYTF.

This clonotype was seen at least ten times. The rearrangement joins TRBV7-2 to TRBJ1-5; D is undetermined. This CDR3 has 15 amino acids. V lost 3 bases to trimming and J lost 11 bases, with 20 bases between them. Germline V gene lookup returns CDR1 SGHTA and CDR2 FQGNSA. The CDR3 region is CASSLSTSPDAAQHF. The CDR3 DNA reads TGTGCCAGCAGCTTGTCAACTTCCCCCGACGCGGCCCAGCATTTT.

This clonotype showed up many times. This rearrangement joins TRBV7-2 to TRBJ2-1; D ambiguous. Germline CDR1 SGHTA, CDR2 FQGNSA. V was shortened by 1 base and J by 6 bases, with 4 bases between the two germline ends. The CDR3 spans 12 residues. CDR3: CASSLVANEQFF. Here the CDR3 DNA reads TGTGCCAGCAGCTTAGTGGCCAATGAGCAGTTCTTC.

This clonotype was picked up many times. This rearrangement joins TRBV7-6 to TRBJ2-7; TRBD2 aligns across 8 bases. Trimming removed 3 bases from V and 6 bases from J; junction bases left unmatched: 1. The CDR3 sequence is 12 residues long. The V gene's germline CDR1 is SGHVS and CDR2 FNYEAQ. The CDR3 DNA reads as TGTGCCAGCAGCTTCCGGGGGGGCGAGCAGTACTTC. Amino acids: CASSFRGGEQYF. The full variable domain, with the rest looked up from reference TRBV7-6 and TRBJ2-7, is GAGVSQSPRYKVTKRGQDVALRCDPISGHVSLYWYRQALGQGPEFLTYFNYEAQQDKSGLPNDRFSAERPEGSISTLTIQRTEQRDSAMYRCASSFRGGEQYFGPGTRLTVT.